Below, one T cell receptor (beta chain) is given with its context. Its antigen remains unidentified. Data came from immunoSEQ multiplex PCR; TCRdb stores just in-frame clones and leaves some out. The data show 35,000 to 40,000 clones, over 80% seen once. CDR3 size: 14 residues. Germline V gene data show CDR1 as SGHRS and CDR2 as YFSETQ. After removal of 4 bases from V and 7 bases from J, the junction contained 6 bases not matched to a gene. The record originates from a study of cytomegalovirus exposure and HLA in healthy donors. Broader study findings: Cytomegalovirus status was reportedly diagnosed by the classifier with high specificity and sensitivity.

The chain uses TRBV5-1 and TRBJ2-1; 9 nucleotides agree with TRBD1. The sequence was obtained from a man in his late teens or twenties in good health and CMV-seronegative. Sequenced sample: PBMCs. CDR3 nucleotide sequence: TGCGCCAGCAGCCCACAGGGGGCGCTTAATGAGCAGTTCTTC. Translated: CASSPQGALNEQFF.